These T cell receptor beta chains were read from a single sample in a study of CD8+CD57+ T cells in acquired aplastic anemia. TCRdb ran MiXCR on the reads and lists one entry per CDR3 protein. The sample contains tens of thousands of distinct CDR3 sequences, approximately 45% of which appear only once. Sequencing input: sorted CD4+, CD8+, or CD8+CD57+ T cells (not recorded which) from PBMCs. Receptor source: a human donor in good health, serving as a control. CDR3s leave out the opening cysteine and the closing phenylalanine or tryptophan.

TRBJ2-7,TRBV5-6,ASSLSPEGRVHEQY
.,TRBV7-3,ASSTSTEGETQY
TRBJ1-1,TRBV10-1,ASRPGTGKGSRTEAF
TRBJ2-6,TRBV15,ATSSPDRGANVLT
TRBJ1-4,TRBV12-3/TRBV12-4,ASSFNSHEKLF
TRBJ1-1,TRBV19,ASSMPISQGMNTEAF
TRBJ2-3,TRBV24-1,ATPGQGTDTQY
TRBJ1-5,TRBV6-1,ASSEAPHPGYQPQR
TRBJ1-2,TRBV2,ASSAPGFYGYT
TRBJ2-7,TRBV24-1,ATSETSYEQY